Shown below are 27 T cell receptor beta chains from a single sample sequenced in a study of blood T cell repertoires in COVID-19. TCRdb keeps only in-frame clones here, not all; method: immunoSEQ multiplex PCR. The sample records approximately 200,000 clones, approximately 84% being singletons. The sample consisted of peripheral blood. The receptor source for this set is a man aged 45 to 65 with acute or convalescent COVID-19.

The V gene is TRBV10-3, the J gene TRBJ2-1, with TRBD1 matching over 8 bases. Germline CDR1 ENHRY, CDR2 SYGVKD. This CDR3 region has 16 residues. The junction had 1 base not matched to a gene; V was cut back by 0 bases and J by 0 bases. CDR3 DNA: TGTGCCATCAGTGAGTCCACAGGGGGCTCCTACAATGAGCAGTTCTTC. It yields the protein CAISESTGGSYNEQFF.

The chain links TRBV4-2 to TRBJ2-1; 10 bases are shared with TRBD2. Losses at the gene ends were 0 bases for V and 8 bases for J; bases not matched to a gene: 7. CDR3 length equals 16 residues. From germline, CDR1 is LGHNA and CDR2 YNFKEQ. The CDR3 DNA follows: TGTGCCAGCAGCCAAGATGGGGCTAGCGGGGGCTATGAGCAGTTCTTC. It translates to CASSQDGASGGYEQFF.

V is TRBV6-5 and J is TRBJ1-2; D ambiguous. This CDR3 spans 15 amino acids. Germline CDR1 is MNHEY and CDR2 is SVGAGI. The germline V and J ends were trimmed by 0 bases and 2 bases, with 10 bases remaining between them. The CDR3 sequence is CASSYSNTGNYGYTF. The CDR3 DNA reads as TGTGCCAGCAGTTACTCGAATACGGGAAACTATGGCTACACCTTC.

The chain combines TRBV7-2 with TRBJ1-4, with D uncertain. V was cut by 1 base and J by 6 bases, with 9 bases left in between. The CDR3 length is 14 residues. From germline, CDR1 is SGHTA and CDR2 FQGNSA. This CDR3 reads CASSLGERDEKLFF. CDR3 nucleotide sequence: TGTGCCAGCAGCTTAGGGGAGCGAGATGAAAAACTGTTTTTT. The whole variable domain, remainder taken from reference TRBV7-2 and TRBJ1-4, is GAGVSQSPSNKVTEKGKDVELRCDPISGHTALYWYRQSLGQGLEFLIYFQGNSAPDKSGLPSDRFSAERTGGSVSTLTIQRTQQEDSAVYLCASSLGERDEKLFFGSGTQLSVL.

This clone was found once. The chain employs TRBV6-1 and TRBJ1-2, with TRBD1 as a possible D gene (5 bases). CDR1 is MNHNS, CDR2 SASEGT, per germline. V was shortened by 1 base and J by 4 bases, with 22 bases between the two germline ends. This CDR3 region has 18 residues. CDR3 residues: CASSEDGTGPTGGYGYTF. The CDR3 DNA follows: TGTGCCAGCAGTGAAGACGGGACGGGGCCGACGGGGGGCTATGGCTACACCTTC.

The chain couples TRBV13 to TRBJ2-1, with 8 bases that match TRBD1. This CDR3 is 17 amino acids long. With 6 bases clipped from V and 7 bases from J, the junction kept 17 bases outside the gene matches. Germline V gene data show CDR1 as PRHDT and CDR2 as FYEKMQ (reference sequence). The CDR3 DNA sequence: TGTGCCAGCAGTAACCAGGGGGCCGTTATACGAGGGAATGAGCAGTTCTTC. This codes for CASSNQGAVIRGNEQFF.

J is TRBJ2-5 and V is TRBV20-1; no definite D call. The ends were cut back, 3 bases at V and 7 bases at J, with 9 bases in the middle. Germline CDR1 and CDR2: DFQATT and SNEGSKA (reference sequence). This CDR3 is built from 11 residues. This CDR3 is CSASSVWTQYF. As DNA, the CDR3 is TGCAGTGCTAGTTCTGTTTGGACCCAGTACTTC.

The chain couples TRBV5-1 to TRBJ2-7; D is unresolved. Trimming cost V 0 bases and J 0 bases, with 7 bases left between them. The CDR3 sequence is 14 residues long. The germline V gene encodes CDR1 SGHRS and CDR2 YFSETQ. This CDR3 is CASSLVADSYEQYF. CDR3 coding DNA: TGCGCCAGCAGCTTGGTCGCAGACTCCTACGAGCAGTACTTC.

CDR3 sequence (DNA): TGTGCCAGCAGGCTCCGGGACACCCTCACTGAAGCTTTCTTT. Translating it yields CASRLRDTLTEAFF. The chain combines TRBV6-5 with TRBJ1-1, with a possible D match to TRBD1 (6 bases). Germline CDR1 and CDR2: MNHEY and SVGAGI. V was pared by 6 bases and J by 4 bases, with 15 bases between. The CDR3 has 14 amino acids.

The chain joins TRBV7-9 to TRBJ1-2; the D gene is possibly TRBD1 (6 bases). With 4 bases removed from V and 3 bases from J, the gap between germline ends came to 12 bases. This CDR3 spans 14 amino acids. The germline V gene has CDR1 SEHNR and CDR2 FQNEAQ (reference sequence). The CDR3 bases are TGTGCCAGCAGCTCTAACGAGGGGGACTATGGCTACACCTTC. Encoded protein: CASSSNEGDYGYTF.

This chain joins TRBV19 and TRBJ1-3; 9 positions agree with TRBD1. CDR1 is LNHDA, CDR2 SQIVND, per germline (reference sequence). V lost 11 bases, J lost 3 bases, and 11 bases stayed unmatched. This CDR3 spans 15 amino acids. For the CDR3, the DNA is TGTGCCGCCCGGACAGGGGAAACTTTTGGAAACACCATATATTTT. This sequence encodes CAARTGETFGNTIYF.

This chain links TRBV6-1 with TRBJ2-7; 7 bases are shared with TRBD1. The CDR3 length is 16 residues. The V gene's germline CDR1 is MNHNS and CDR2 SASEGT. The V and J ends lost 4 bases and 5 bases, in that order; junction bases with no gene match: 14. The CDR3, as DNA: TGTGCCAGCAGTGTCTACAGGGGTGGGCAAGATAACGAGCAGTACTTC. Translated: CASSVYRGGQDNEQYF.

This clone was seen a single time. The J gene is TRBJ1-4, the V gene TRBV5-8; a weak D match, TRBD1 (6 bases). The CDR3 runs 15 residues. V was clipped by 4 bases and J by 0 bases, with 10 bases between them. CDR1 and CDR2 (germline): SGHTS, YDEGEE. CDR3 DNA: TGTGCCAGCAGCCAAGGACAGTCAACTAATGAAAAACTGTTTTTT. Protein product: CASSQGQSTNEKLFF.

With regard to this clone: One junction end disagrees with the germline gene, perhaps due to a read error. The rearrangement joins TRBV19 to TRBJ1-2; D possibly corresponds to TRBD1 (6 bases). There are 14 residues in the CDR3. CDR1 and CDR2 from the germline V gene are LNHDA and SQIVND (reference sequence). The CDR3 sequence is CASSIGGTGRGFIF. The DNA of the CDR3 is TGTGCCAGTAGTATTGGTGGTACAGGGAGAGGCTTCATCTTC.

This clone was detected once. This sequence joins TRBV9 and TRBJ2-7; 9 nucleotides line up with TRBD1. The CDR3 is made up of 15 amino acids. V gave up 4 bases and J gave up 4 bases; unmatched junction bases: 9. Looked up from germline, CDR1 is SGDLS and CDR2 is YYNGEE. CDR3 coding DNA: TGTGCCAGCAGCTTATATCCGGGACAGGGTTACGAGCAGTACTTC. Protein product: CASSLYPGQGYEQYF.

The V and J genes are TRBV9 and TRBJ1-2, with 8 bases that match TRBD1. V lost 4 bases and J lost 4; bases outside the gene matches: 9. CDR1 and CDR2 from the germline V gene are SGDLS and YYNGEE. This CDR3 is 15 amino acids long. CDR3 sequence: CASSPGQVEIYGYTF. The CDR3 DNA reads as TGTGCCAGCAGCCCGGGACAGGTGGAGATCTATGGCTACACCTTC.

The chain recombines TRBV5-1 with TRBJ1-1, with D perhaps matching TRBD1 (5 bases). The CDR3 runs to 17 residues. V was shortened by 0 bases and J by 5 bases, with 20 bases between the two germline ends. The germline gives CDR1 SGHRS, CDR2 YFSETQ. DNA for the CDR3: TGCGCCAGCAGCTTGGGAGCATGGCAGGGTGGTAGAACTGAAGCTTTCTTT. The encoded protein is CASSLGAWQGGRTEAFF.

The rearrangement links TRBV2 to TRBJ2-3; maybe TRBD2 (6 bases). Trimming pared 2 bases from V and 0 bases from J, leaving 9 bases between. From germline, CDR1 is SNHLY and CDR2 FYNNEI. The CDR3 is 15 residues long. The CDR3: CASSEQGTSTDTQYF. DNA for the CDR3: TGTGCCAGCAGTGAACAAGGGACTAGCACAGATACGCAGTATTTT.

DNA of the CDR3: TGCGCCAGCAGCCAAGGAGGGGGCGCCTGGAATCAGCCCCAGCATTTT. This translates into CASSQGGGAWNQPQHF. The chain carries TRBV4-1 and TRBJ1-5; TRBD1 agrees at 7 bases. There are 16 residues in the CDR3. With 1 base clipped from V and 4 bases from J, the junction kept 7 bases outside the gene matches. Germline CDR1 is MGHRA and CDR2 is YSYEKL.

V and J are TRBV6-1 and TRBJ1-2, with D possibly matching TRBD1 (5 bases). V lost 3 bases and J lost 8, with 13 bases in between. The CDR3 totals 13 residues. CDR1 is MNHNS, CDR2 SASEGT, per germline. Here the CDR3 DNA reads TGTGCCAGCAGTGATTGGGTCCGGGGGGGCTACACCTTC. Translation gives CASSDWVRGGYTF.

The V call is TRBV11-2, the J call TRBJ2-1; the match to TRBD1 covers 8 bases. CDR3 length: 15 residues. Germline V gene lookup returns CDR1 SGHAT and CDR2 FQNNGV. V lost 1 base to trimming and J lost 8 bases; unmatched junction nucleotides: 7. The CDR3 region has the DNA TGTGCCAGCAGCTTAGGCCAGGGGGCCTGGGATGAGCAGTTCTTC. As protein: CASSLGQGAWDEQFF.

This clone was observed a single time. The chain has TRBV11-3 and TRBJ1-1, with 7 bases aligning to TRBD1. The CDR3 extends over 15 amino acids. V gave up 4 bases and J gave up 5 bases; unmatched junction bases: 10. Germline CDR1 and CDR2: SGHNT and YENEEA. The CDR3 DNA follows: TGTGCCAGCAGCTCGCTGGCAGGGGGATCGACTGAAGCTTTCTTT. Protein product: CASSSLAGGSTEAFF.

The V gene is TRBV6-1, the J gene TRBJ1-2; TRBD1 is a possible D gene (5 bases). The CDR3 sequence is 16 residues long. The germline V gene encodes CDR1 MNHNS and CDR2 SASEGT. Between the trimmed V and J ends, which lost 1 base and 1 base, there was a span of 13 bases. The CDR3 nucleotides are TGTGCCAGCAGTGAAGTTTTAGGGGTGGGTAACTATGGCTACACCTTC. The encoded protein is CASSEVLGVGNYGYTF.

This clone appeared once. The CDR3 loop is CAISETVGANGYTF. In DNA form, the CDR3 reads TGTGCCATCAGTGAGACAGTTGGGGCCAATGGCTACACCTTC. The chain recombines TRBV10-3 with TRBJ1-2, with a tentative D call TRBD1 (5 bases). The CDR3 is 14 amino acids. The V gene lost 2 bases and the J gene lost 6 bases, with 13 bases spanning the gap. From germline, CDR1 is ENHRY and CDR2 SYGVKD.

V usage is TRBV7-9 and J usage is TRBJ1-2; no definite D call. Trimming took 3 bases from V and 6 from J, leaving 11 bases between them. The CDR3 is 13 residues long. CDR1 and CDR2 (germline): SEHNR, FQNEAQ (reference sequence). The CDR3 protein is CASSFNLLNGYTF. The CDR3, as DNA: TGTGCCAGCAGCTTTAATCTACTTAATGGCTACACCTTC.

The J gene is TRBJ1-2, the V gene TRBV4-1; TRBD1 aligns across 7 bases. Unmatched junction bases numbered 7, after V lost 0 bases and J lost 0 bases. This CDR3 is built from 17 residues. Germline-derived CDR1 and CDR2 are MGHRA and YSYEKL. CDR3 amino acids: CASSQDVGTETNYGYTF. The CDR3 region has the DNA TGCGCCAGCAGCCAAGATGTCGGGACAGAGACTAACTATGGCTACACCTTC.

In DNA, the CDR3 is TGCGCCAGCAGCTTGCTGTTAGGGGGCTCAGATACGCAGTATTTT. Protein product: CASSLLLGGSDTQYF. The rearrangement links TRBV5-1 to TRBJ2-3; 7 bases fit TRBD1. CDR1 SGHRS and CDR2 YFSETQ come from the germline V gene. The CDR3 totals 15 residues. V trimming: 1 base; J trimming: 4 bases; junction bases outside the gene matches: 6.